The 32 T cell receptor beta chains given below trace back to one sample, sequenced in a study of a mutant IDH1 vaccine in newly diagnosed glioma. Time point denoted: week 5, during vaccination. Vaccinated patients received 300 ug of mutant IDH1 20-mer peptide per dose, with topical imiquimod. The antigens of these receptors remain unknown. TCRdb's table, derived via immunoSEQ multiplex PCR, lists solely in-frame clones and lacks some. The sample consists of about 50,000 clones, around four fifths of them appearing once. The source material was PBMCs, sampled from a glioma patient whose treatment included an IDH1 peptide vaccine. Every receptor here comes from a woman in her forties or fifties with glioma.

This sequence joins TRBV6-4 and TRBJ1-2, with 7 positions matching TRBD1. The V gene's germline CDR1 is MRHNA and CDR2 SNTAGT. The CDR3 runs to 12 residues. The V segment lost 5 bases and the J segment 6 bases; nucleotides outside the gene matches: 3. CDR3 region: CASSQGENGYTF. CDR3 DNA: TGTGCCAGCAGTCAGGGGGAGAATGGCTACACCTTC.

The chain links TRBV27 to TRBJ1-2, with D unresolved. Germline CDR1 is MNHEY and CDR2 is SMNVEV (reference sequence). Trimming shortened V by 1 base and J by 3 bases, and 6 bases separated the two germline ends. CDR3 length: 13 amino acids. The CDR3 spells CASSLWSDYGYTF. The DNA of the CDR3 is TGTGCCAGCAGTTTATGGTCAGACTATGGCTACACCTTC.

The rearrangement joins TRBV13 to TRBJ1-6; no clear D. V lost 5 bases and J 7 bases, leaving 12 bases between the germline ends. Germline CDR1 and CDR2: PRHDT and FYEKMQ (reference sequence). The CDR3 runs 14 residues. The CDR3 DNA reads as TGTGCCAGCAGCCTCTCGGTGACCAATTCACCCCTCCACTTT. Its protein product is CASSLSVTNSPLHF. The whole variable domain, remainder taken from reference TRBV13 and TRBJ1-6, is AAGVIQSPRHLIKEKRETATLKCYPIPRHDTVYWYQQGPGQDPQFLISFYEKMQSDKGSIPDRFSAQQFSDYHSELNMSSLELGDSALYFCASSLSVTNSPLHFGNGTRLTVT.

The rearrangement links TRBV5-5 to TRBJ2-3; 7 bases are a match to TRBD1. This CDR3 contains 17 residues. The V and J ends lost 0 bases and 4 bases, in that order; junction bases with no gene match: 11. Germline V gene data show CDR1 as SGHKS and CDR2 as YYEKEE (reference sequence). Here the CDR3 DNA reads TGTGCCAGCAGCTTGGGCCCGACAGGGCGAGGGGCAGATACGCAGTATTTT. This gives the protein CASSLGPTGRGADTQYF.

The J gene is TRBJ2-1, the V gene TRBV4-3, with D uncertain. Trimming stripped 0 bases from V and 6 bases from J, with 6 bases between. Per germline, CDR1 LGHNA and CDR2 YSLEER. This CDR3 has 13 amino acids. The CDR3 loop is CASSQERRNEQFF. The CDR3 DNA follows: TGCGCCAGCAGCCAAGAGAGGCGCAATGAGCAGTTCTTC.

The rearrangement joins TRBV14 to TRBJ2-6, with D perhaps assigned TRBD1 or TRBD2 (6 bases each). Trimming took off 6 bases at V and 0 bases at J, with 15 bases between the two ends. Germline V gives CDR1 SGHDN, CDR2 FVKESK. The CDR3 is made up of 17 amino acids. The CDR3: CASREGEPLSGANVLTF. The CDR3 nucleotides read TGTGCCAGCAGGGAGGGGGAACCTCTCTCTGGGGCCAACGTCCTGACTTTC.

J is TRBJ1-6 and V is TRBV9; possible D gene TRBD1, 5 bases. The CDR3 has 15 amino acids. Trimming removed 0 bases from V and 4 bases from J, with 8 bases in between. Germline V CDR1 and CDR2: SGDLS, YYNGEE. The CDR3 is CASSVATDYNSPLHF. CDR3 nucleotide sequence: TGTGCCAGCAGCGTAGCGACAGATTATAATTCACCCCTCCACTTT.

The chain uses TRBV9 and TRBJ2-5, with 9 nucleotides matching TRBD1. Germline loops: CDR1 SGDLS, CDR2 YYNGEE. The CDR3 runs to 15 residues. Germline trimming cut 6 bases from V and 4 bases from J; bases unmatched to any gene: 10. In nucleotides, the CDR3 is TGTGCCAGCACCTCATCGGGACAGGGTGGAGAGACCCAGTACTTC. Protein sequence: CASTSSGQGGETQYF.

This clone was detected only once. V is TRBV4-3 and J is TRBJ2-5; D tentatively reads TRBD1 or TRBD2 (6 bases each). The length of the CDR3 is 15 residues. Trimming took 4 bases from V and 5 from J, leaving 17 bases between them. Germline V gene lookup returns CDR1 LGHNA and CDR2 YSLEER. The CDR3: CASSLYFTGRETQYF. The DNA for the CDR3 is TGCGCCAGCAGCCTGTACTTTACAGGGAGGGAGACCCAGTACTTC.

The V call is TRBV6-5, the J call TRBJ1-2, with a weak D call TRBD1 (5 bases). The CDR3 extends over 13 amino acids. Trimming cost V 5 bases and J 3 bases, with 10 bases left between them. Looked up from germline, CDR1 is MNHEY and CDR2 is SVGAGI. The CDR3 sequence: CASSTLGDYGYTF. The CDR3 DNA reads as TGTGCCAGCAGTACCTTGGGGGACTATGGCTACACCTTC.

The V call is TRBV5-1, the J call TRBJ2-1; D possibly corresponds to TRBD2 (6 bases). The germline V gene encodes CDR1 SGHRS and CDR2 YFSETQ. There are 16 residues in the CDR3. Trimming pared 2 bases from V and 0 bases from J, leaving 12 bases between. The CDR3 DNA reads TGCGCCAGCAGCTTCGGTAGCGGCCTCTCCTACAATGAGCAGTTCTTC. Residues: CASSFGSGLSYNEQFF.

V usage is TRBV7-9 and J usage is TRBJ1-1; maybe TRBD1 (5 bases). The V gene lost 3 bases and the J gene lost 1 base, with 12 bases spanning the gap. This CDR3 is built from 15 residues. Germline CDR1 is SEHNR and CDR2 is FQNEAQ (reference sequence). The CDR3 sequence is CASSFGGTGNTEAFF. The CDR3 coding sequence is TGTGCCAGCAGCTTTGGAGGGACGGGGAACACTGAAGCTTTCTTT.

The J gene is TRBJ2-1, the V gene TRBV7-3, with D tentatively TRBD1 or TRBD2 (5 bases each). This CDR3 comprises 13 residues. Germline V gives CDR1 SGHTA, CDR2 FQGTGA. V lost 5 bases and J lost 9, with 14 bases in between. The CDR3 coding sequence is TGTGCCAGCAGCCCGCTCGGGGCAGGTGAGCAGTTCTTC. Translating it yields CASSPLGAGEQFF.

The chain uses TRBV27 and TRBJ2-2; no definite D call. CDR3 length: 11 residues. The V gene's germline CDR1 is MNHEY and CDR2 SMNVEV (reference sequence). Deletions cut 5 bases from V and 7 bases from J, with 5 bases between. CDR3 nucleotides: TGTGCCAGCAGTACCCTCGGGGAGCTGTTTTTT. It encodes CASSTLGELFF.

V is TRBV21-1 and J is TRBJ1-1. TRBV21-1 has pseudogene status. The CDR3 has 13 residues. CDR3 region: CASSSRGRLWAFF. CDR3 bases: TGTGCCAGCAGCTCCCGAGGACGCTTGTGGGCTTTCTTT.

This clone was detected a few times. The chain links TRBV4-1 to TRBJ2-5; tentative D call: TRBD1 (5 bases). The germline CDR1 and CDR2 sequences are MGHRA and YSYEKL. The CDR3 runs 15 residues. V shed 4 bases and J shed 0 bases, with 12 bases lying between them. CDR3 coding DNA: TGCGCCAGCAGCCCCCCCGGCAGGGACCAAGAGACCCAGTACTTC. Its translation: CASSPPGRDQETQYF.

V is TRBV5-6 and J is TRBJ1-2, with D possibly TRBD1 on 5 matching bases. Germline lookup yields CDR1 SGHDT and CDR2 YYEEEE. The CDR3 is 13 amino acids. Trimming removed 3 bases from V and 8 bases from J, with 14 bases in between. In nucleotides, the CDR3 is TGTGCCAGCAGCTCCCCAGGGAAAGGAGGCTACACCTTC. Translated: CASSSPGKGGYTF.

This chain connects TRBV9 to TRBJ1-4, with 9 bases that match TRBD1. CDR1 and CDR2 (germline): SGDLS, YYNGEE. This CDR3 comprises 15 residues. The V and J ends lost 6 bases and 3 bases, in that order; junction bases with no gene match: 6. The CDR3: CASNTQGAPNEKLFF. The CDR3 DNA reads TGTGCCAGCAACACACAGGGGGCTCCTAATGAAAAACTGTTTTTT.

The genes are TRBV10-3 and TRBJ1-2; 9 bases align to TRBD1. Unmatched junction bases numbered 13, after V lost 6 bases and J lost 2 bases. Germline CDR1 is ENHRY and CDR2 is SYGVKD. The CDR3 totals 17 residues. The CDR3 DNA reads TGTGCCATCAGGGCCGGACAGGGGATGGGACTGAACTATGGCTACACCTTC. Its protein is CAIRAGQGMGLNYGYTF.

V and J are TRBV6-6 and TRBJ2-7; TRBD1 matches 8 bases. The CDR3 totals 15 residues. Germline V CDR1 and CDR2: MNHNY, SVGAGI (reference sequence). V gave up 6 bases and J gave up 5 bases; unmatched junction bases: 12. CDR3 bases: TGTGCCAGCAGGCTCCAGGGGGCGACGGGCGACGAGCAGTACTTC. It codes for CASRLQGATGDEQYF.

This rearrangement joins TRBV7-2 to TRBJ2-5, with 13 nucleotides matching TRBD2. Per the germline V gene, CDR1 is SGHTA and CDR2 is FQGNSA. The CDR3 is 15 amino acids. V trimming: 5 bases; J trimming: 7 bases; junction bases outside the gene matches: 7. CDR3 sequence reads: CASSTSGGDARTQYF. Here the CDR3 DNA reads TGTGCCAGCAGCACTAGCGGGGGGGACGCGCGGACCCAGTACTTC. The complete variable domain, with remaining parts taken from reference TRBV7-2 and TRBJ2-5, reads GAGVSQSPSNKVTEKGKDVELRCDPISGHTALYWYRQSLGQGLEFLIYFQGNSAPDKSGLPSDRFSAERTGGSVSTLTIQRTQQEDSAVYLCASSTSGGDARTQYFGPGTRLLVL.

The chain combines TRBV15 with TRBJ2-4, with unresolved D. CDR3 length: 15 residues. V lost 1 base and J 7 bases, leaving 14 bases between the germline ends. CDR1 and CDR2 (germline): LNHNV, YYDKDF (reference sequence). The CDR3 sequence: CATSRADLGKNIQYF. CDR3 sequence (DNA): TGTGCCACCAGCAGAGCAGATTTGGGAAAGAACATTCAGTACTTC. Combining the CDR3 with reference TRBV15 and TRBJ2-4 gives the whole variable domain DAMVIQNPRYQVTQFGKPVTLSCSQTLNHNVMYWYQQKSSQAPKLLFHYYDKDFNNEADTPDNFQSRRPNTSFCFLDIRSPGLGDTAMYLCATSRADLGKNIQYFGAGTRLSVL.

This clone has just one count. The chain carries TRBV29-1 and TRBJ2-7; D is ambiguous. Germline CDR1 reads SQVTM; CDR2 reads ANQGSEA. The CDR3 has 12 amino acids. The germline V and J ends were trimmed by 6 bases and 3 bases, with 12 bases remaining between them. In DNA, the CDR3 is TGCAGCGTCTTCTCGGACGGCTACGAGCAGTACTTC. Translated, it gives CSVFSDGYEQYF.

The CDR3 loop reads CASSLQAQRTEAFF. CDR3 sequence (DNA): TGTGCCAGCAGCCTACAGGCCCAGAGGACTGAAGCTTTCTTT. The rearrangement uses TRBV14 and TRBJ1-1; possibly TRBD1 for D (5 bases). The CDR3 length is 14 residues. Between the trimmed V and J ends, which lost 4 bases and 5 bases, there was a span of 14 bases. Germline V gene lookup returns CDR1 SGHDN and CDR2 FVKESK.

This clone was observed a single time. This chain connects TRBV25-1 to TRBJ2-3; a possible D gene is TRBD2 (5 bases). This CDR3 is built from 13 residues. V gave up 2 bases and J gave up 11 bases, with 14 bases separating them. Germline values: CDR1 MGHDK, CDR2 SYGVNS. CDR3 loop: CASSETEGPKQYF. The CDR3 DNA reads TGTGCCAGCAGTGAAACCGAGGGCCCCAAGCAGTATTTT.

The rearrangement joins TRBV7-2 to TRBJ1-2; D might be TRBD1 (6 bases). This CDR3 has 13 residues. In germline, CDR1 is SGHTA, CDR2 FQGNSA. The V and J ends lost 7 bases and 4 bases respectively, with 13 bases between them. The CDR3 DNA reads TGTGCCAGCACCGTGGGGGACATCTATGGCTACACCTTC. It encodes CASTVGDIYGYTF.

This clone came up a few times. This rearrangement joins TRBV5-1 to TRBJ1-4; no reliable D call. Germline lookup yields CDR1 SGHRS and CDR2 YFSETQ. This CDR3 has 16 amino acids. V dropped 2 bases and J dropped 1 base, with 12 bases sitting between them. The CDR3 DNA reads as TGCGCCAGCAGCTTCGGAGGGTCTGTAACTAATGAAAAACTGTTTTTT. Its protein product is CASSFGGSVTNEKLFF. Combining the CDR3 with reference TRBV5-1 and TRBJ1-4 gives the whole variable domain KAGVTQTPRYLIKTRGQQVTLSCSPISGHRSVSWYQQTPGQGLQFLFEYFSETQRNKGNFPGRFSGRQFSNSRSEMNVSTLELGDSALYLCASSFGGSVTNEKLFFGSGTQLSVL.

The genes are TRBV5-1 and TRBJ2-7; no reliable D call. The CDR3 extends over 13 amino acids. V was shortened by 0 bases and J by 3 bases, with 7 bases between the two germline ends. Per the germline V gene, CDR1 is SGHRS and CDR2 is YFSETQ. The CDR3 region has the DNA TGCGCCAGCAGCTTGGCGGAGAGCTACGAGCAGTACTTC. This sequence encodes CASSLAESYEQYF.

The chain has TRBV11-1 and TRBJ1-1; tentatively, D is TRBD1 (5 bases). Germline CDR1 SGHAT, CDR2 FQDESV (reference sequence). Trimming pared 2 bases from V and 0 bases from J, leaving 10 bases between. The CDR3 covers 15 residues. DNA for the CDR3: TGTGCCAGCAGCTTAACGGGGGTAATGAACACTGAAGCTTTCTTT. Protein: CASSLTGVMNTEAFF.

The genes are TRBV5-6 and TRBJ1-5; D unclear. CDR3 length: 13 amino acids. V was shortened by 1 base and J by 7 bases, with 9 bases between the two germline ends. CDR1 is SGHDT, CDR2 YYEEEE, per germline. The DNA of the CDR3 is TGTGCCAGCAGCTTGTCACCGACCCAGCCCCAGCATTTT. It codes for CASSLSPTQPQHF.

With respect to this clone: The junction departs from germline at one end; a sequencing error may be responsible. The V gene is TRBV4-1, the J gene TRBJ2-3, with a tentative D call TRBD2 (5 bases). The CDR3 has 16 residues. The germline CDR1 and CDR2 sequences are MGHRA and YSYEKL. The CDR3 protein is CASSQGRRSSIDTQYF. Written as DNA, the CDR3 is TGCGCCAGCAGCCAAGGGAGGCGTTCTAGCATAGATACGCAGTATTTT.

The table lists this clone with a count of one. CDR3 coding DNA: TGTGCCAGCAGCGTACTGGACACCAACACTGAAGCTTTCTTT. This sequence encodes CASSVLDTNTEAFF. The chain couples TRBV9 to TRBJ1-1; tentatively, D is TRBD1 (5 bases). The V and J ends lost 1 base and 2 bases respectively, with 9 bases between them. This CDR3 has 14 residues. Germline CDR1 SGDLS, CDR2 YYNGEE.